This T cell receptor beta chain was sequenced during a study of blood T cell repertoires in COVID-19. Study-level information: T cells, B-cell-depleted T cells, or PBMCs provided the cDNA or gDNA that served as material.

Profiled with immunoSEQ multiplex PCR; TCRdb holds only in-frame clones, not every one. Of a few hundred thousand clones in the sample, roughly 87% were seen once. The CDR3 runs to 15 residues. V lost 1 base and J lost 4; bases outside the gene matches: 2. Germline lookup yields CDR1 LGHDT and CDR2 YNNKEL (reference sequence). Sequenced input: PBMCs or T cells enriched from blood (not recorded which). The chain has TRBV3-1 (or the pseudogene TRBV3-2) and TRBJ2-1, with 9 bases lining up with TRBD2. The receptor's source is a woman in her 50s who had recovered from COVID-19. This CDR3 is CASSQAAGGYNEQFF. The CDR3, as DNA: TGTGCCAGCAGCCAAGCAGCGGGGGGATACAATGAGCAGTTCTTC.